Listed below are T cell receptor beta chains from one sample, sequenced in a study of shared clonotypes between healthy human individuals. Profiling relied on immunoSEQ multiplex PCR, and the TCRdb table lists in-frame clones only, not all of them. The table lists some 470,000 clones, roughly four fifths of them singletons. The source material was PBMCs. The receptors come from a woman in her forties in good health. Some clones in this sample may be carry-over from other donors' samples. The CDR3 runs from the conserved cysteine through the conserved F or W. The D gene is left open where the match is weak.

>TRBV6-5|TRBD1
CASSYKGQGPDTQYF
>TRBV5-4|NA
CASSLGVASSNEQYF
>TRBV4-2|NA
CASSQDMGDSSYEQYF
>TRBV5-1|TRBD1
CASSVNTGAETQYF
>TRBV28|TRBD1
CASSLMDRGAVGYTF
>TRBV7-2|NA
CASSLMVDNSPLHF
>TRBV2|NA
CASSRQGRGETQYF
>TRBV15|NA
CATSREGNSNQPQHF
>TRBV4-2|NA
CASSLQRADTQYF
>TRBV21-1|NA
CASSKMGLAGDEQYF
>TRBV2|NA
CASSVWGSDEQYF
>TRBV28|TRBD2
CASSLRREGGTDTQYF
>TRBV11-2|TRBD1
CASSILQGTLSYEQYF
>TRBV30|NA
CAWRPFLDQAKNIQYF
>TRBV7-9|NA
CASSLVGGETQYF
>TRBV28|TRBD2
CASRSSGRRYEQYF
>TRBV4-2|NA
CASSQETANYGYTF
>TRBV2|NA
CASSEAKQYF
>TRBV28|NA
CASSLSDFQETQYF
>TRBV28|TRBD1
CASSSGRGLVNTEAFF
>TRBV18|NA
CASSPPAAPEQYF
>TRBV20-1|NA
CSARSWNEQFF
>TRBV5-8|TRBD1
CASRIGTVSNQPQHF
>TRBV5-3|NA
CARSTKRVSYNEQFF
>TRBV13|NA
CASSARGKNTEAFF
>TRBV5-6|NA
CASSFQAKDYGYTF